This T cell receptor (beta chain) comes out of a study of blood T cells in healthy people across ages (dated by TCRdb to about 2015). Background for the entire study: In model experiments, roughly one uniquely barcoded TCR beta cDNA molecule per two T cells was captured by template switching. Two additional independent replicas of 1 million unique cDNA reads from the same blood draw were analyzed for two donors (one aged 18 to 30 and one aged 80 or older). The study measured age-related changes in TCR beta repertoire diversity using deep sequencing normalized with unique cDNA molecular identifiers. Four age groups were formed from the donors: young (average 16 years), middle-aged (around 37), aged (around 68) and long-lived (around 82). To avoid experimental bias, donors of different ages were randomly spread across the sequencing lanes. What the work shows at the level of the full study, not this receptor alone: Total diversity estimates from one million sequenced T cells were considered lower bounds and underestimates. Because donor CMV infection status was unknown, age-related changes in expanded clonotypes were potentially confounded. Compared with the aged group, more naive CD4+ T cells, fewer expanded clones and increased TCR diversity were shown by the long-lived group, suggesting age selection. Observed TCR beta diversity per million T cells fell roughly linearly with age, and a significant reduction was already apparent by age about 43. Observed TCR beta diversity correlated strongly with the percentage of naive T cells measured by flow cytometry. Because profiling used bulk unsorted PBMCs, naive and antigen-experienced compartments could not be compared conclusively.

Systemically healthy Caucasian individuals from Russia, 39 in total and aged about 6 to 100 years, were included as donors. Each donor gave about 9.2 milliliters of peripheral blood, drawn into EDTA-treated Vacutainer tubes. PBMCs were isolated by Ficoll-Paque density-gradient centrifugation, with at least 6.5 million obtained per sample. Trizol reagent was used to extract total RNA from the PBMCs, yielding at least 6 micrograms per sample. For every donor, flow cytometry on a PBMC aliquot measured the percentage of naive CD45RAhigh/CD27high T cells. V and J lose 8 bases and 3 bases, and a span of 17 bases separates them. The germline V gene yields SNHLY for CDR1 and FYNNEI for CDR2. Taken from cysteine to phenylalanine, the CDR3 has 15 residues. Only the CDR3 DNA stays, 45 bases, in frame from base 1. With respect to this clonotype: The specificity of this receptor is unknown. No much larger clone is present one base from it, and per-base qualities are unavailable.

Library preparation used 5' RACE. TCRdb names Illumina HiSeq 2500 as the instrument used. A second roughly 6 to 11 cycle PCR used a sample-barcoded 5' primer and a J-beta primer mix. A unique molecular identifier was introduced onto each TCR beta cDNA molecule by a template-switch 5' adaptor carrying 12 random nucleotides. Each sample yielded at least 3 million CDR3-containing paired-end reads. First-strand cDNA was synthesized from all RNA with the Mint cDNA synthesis kit, primed by a TRBC-specific oligonucleotide. After uracil-DNA glycosylase treatment, a first 18-cycle PCR used universal primers M1SS and BC2_uni_R on all cDNA. Concerning the study's data processing: Each sample was normalized by randomly selecting 1 million high-quality reads, each carrying a distinct molecular identifier. Reads with shared molecular identifiers were discarded instead of being binned into consensus sequences. MiTCR, set to a Q25 quality threshold and the strictest error-elimination algorithm, was used for CDR3 identification, clonotype clustering and error correction. A nonparametric unseen species model with Euler transformation was used to estimate lower-bound total TCR beta diversity. TCRdb reprocessed the public reads (quality trimming at Q25 with fastp, clone calling with MiXCR) and kept in-frame beta chains. Rows matching on CDR3 protein sequence are summarized as one entry with the most common DNA and genes. These V and J calls derive from TCRdb rather than the authors' analysis. For this sample there are approximately 690,000 distinct CDR3 sequences; approximately 40% appear just once. 25% to 30% of the sample belongs to the ten largest clones.

The chain is encoded by TRBV2 joined to TRBJ2-1, with a tentative D gene TRBD2 over 7 matching bases. This sequence was found in a man older than 75 in good health. Sample: blood. In nucleotides, the sequence is TGTGCCAGCGGCGGACTAGGGGGGAACTACAATGAGCAGTTCTTC. This codes for CASGGLGGNYNEQFF. The CDR3, completed at both ends by the reference TRBV2 and TRBJ2-1 genes, gives the full variable domain EPEVTQTPSHQVTQMGQEVILRCVPISNHLYFYWYRQILGQKVEFLVSFYNNEISEKSEIFDDQFSVERPDGSNFTLKIRSTKLEDSAMYFCASGGLGGNYNEQFFGPGTRLTVL.